This T cell receptor (beta chain) derives from a study of T cell repertoires in cytomegalovirus infection. The wider study: Indications of both CMV infection and matching HLA type were provided by public TCR beta signatures. Findings of the study overall: Based on cumulative public TCR beta family frequency, carriers of CMV plus the relevant HLA were identified.

TCRdb redid the calling of the reads with MiXCR, one entry per CDR3 protein. The sample contains 500,000 or so distinct CDR3 sequences, more than 15% of which appear only once. This clonotype has at least ten counts. Its antigen remains unidentified. V lost 5 bases, J lost 1 base, and 8 bases stayed unmatched. CDR1 is SGHTA, CDR2 FQGNSA, per germline. This CDR3 spans 16 amino acids. This TCR came from a human donor in good health (CMV status not recorded). Some clones in this sample may be carry-over from other donors' samples. The chain uses TRBV7-2 and TRBJ2-1; TRBD1 agrees at 7 bases. The specimen sequenced was CD8+ T cells from PBMCs. DNA of the CDR3: TGTGCCAGCAGCCACAGGGGCATGAGTTCCTACAATGAGCAGTTCTTC. Its protein is CASSHRGMSSYNEQFF.